Each of the 16 T cell receptor beta chains below was sequenced from the same sample in a study of T cell responses to AZD1222 COVID-19 vaccine. Clones were read by immunoSEQ multiplex PCR, and TCRdb kept only the in-frame ones, dropping some. The table has 55,000 to 70,000 clones, about nine tenths seen once. The starting material was peripheral blood, obtained on day 0 of AZD1222 vaccination. The receptors stem from an adult in good health.

The chain carries TRBV7-2 and TRBJ2-5, with D possibly TRBD2 on 5 matching bases. V lost 5 bases, J lost 1 base, and 11 bases lay in between. Germline V gene data show CDR1 as SGHTA and CDR2 as FQGNSA. The CDR3 runs to 14 residues. In nucleotides, the CDR3 is TGTGCCAGCAGCCGGGGTGGAGCCCAAGAGACCCAGTACTTC. This encodes CASSRGGAQETQYF.

J is TRBJ1-3 and V is TRBV27; TRBD1 matches 7 bases. CDR3 length: 15 residues. Germline trimming cut 1 base from V and 2 bases from J; bases unmatched to any gene: 2. Germline assignment: CDR1 MNHEY and CDR2 SMNVEV (reference sequence). The CDR3 protein is CASSLYQGAGNTIYF. The CDR3 DNA reads TGTGCCAGCAGTTTATACCAGGGGGCTGGAAACACCATATATTTT.

This clone has a handful of counts. The chain links TRBV29-1 to TRBJ2-7; 7 bases match TRBD1. Germline V gives CDR1 SQVTM, CDR2 ANQGSEA. Losses at the gene ends were 4 bases for V and 5 bases for J; bases not matched to a gene: 8. The CDR3 runs to 13 residues. Here the CDR3 reads CSVAPTGVHEQYF. CDR3 in DNA: TGCAGCGTTGCACCAACAGGGGTCCACGAGCAGTACTTC.

The chain links TRBV3-1 (or the pseudogene TRBV3-2) to TRBJ2-3; D possibly uses TRBD1 or TRBD2 (6 bases each). CDR1 is LGHDT and CDR2 is YNNKEL in the germline V gene (reference sequence). The CDR3 length is 15 residues. The V and J ends lost 7 bases and 6 bases respectively, with 20 bases between them. The chain's CDR3 is CASTHGRRGIDTQYF. The DNA for the CDR3 is TGTGCCAGCACCCACGGAAGGAGGGGGATCGATACGCAGTATTTT.

The V gene is TRBV5-5, the J gene TRBJ1-5, with D perhaps TRBD1 (5 bases). This CDR3 contains 14 residues. Trimming cost V 2 bases and J 3 bases, with 9 bases left between them. Germline values: CDR1 SGHKS, CDR2 YYEKEE (reference sequence). Here the CDR3 DNA reads TGTGCCAGCAGCTTAGACAGTTTCAATCAGCCCCAGCATTTT. Amino acids: CASSLDSFNQPQHF.

V usage is TRBV6-5 and J usage is TRBJ2-7; D possibly uses TRBD1 or TRBD2 (6 bases each). Trimming pared 3 bases from V and 2 bases from J, leaving 14 bases between. The V gene's germline CDR1 is MNHEY and CDR2 SVGAGI. The CDR3 contains 15 residues. The CDR3 nucleotides read TGTGCCAGCAGTTATGGCGGAGGGGGTCCCTACGAGCAGTACTTC. Protein product: CASSYGGGGPYEQYF.

The chain joins TRBV19 to TRBJ2-3; D is tentatively TRBD1 or TRBD2 (5 bases each). The CDR3 totals 14 residues. Trimming removed 3 bases at V and 4 bases at J, with 11 bases between. Germline-derived CDR1 and CDR2 are LNHDA and SQIVND (reference sequence). The CDR3 nucleotides read TGTGCCAGTAGTATGGGCCAGGGAGCAGATACGCAGTATTTT. Its protein product is CASSMGQGADTQYF. Combining the CDR3 with reference TRBV19 and TRBJ2-3 gives the whole variable domain DGGITQSPKYLFRKEGQNVTLSCEQNLNHDAMYWYRQDPGQGLRLIYYSQIVNDFQKGDIAEGYSVSREKKESFPLTVTSAQKNPTAFYLCASSMGQGADTQYFGPGTRLTVL.

By frequency in the sample, this clone is medium-sized. The chain has TRBV4-2 and TRBJ2-6, with D tentatively TRBD2 (6 bases). The CDR3 totals 16 residues. V shed 0 bases and J shed 4 bases, with 10 bases lying between them. CDR1 and CDR2 from the germline V gene are LGHNA and YNFKEQ. This CDR3 is CASSQEGGGGANVLTF. CDR3 DNA sequence: TGTGCCAGCAGCCAAGAGGGGGGTGGAGGGGCCAACGTCCTGACTTTC.

This clone was seen more than once but under ten times. The gene calls are TRBV7-9 and TRBJ2-7; D remains ambiguous. CDR3 length equals 12 residues. Trimming left V 3 bases short and J 2 bases short, with 5 bases between. CDR1 is SEHNR, CDR2 FQNEAQ, per germline (reference sequence). CDR3 coding DNA: TGTGCCAGCAGCTTCACGGCCTACGAGCAGTACTTC. It translates to CASSFTAYEQYF.

In nucleotides, the CDR3 is TGTGCCAGCAGCCTACCACCGGGACAGGGGGCAGGTGAGCAGTTCTTC. Translated, it gives CASSLPPGQGAGEQFF. The V and J genes are TRBV7-8 and TRBJ2-1, with 12 nucleotides matching TRBD1. This CDR3 has 16 residues. V trimming: 5 bases; J trimming: 9 bases; junction bases outside the gene matches: 11. In germline, CDR1 is SGHVS, CDR2 FQNEAQ.

The V and J genes are TRBV18 and TRBJ1-1, with TRBD1 matching 8 bases. The CDR3 consists of 15 residues. Unmatched junction bases numbered 12, after V lost 6 bases and J lost 6 bases. Germline V lookup: CDR1 KGHSH, CDR2 LQKENI. In DNA form, the CDR3 reads TGTGCCAGCTCCCCCATGGGGACAGGAAAGGCTGAAGCTTTCTTT. Protein: CASSPMGTGKAEAFF.

The genes are TRBV20-1 and TRBJ1-5; D may be TRBD1 (5 bases). Germline V gene lookup returns CDR1 DFQATT and CDR2 SNEGSKA (reference sequence). The ends were cut back, 3 bases at V and 0 bases at J, with 12 bases in the middle. The CDR3 covers 15 residues. The DNA of the CDR3 is TGCAGTGCTAGTCGCAGGGTCGGTAGCAATCAGCCCCAGCATTTT. Translating it yields CSASRRVGSNQPQHF.

J is TRBJ2-1 and V is TRBV10-2, with no clear D. Trimming stripped 4 bases from V and 5 bases from J, with 9 bases between. In germline, CDR1 is WSHSY, CDR2 SAAADI. The CDR3 spans 13 residues. DNA for the CDR3: TGCGCCAGCAGTGTCTTCCAGGACAATGAGCAGTTCTTC. Protein: CASSVFQDNEQFF.

V gene TRBV25-1 combines with J gene TRBJ2-3; the match to TRBD2 covers 7 bases. The CDR3 totals 16 residues. J was trimmed by 3 bases and V by 3 bases; bases with no gene match: 9. Looked up from germline, CDR1 is MGHDK and CDR2 is SYGVNS. The CDR3 region has the DNA TGTGCCAGCAGTGACTCCGCGGGAGATTTAACAGATACGCAGTATTTT. Protein: CASSDSAGDLTDTQYF.

The gene calls are TRBV28 and TRBJ2-6; D might be TRBD1 or TRBD2, each matching 5 bases. V lost 7 bases and J lost 0, with 16 bases in between. The CDR3 totals 17 residues. Per the germline V gene, CDR1 is MDHEN and CDR2 is SYDVKM. CDR3 residues: CASKMGRSVSGANVLTF. CDR3 sequence (DNA): TGTGCCAGCAAGATGGGACGGAGTGTCTCTGGGGCCAACGTCCTGACTTTC.

V gene TRBV21-1 combines with J gene TRBJ1-3; the table's D call of TRBD1 was not tested on the DNA. TRBV21-1 is noted as a pseudogene. The length of the CDR3 is 18 residues. The CDR3 protein is CASGRTERERASGNTIYF. The CDR3 nucleotides are TGTGCCAGCGGGCGGACAGAAAGGGAGAGGGCCTCTGGAAACACCATATATTTT.